The 27 T cell receptor beta chains in this list originate from one sample, sequenced in a study of cytomegalovirus exposure and HLA in healthy donors. 13 Jbeta primers and 60 Vbeta primers were used for the PCR. Libraries were prepared by immunoSEQ multiplex PCR; TCRdb keeps only in-frame clonotypes and omits some of them. This sample carries 100,000 to 150,000 clones, 78% of them seen once, and the ten largest clones take under 13%. Sequenced input: PBMCs. These receptors all come from a man younger than 45 in good health and CMV-seropositive.

The V gene is TRBV19, the J gene TRBJ2-7; TRBD2 agrees at 8 bases. Germline-derived CDR1 and CDR2 are LNHDA and SQIVND (reference sequence). CDR3 length: 14 amino acids. Trimming removed 9 bases from V and 2 bases from J; junction bases left unmatched: 9. The CDR3 bases are TGTGCCAGCGTCGATAGCGGGACCCCCTACGAGCAGTACTTC. It specifies CASVDSGTPYEQYF.

This clone was recorded only once. The chain carries TRBV9 and TRBJ2-1, with 7 nucleotides matching TRBD1. Germline V gene sequence: CDR1 SGDLS, CDR2 YYNGEE. J was trimmed by 12 bases and V by 2 bases; bases with no gene match: 20. The CDR3 is made up of 17 amino acids. This CDR3 is CASSVLRQGRGRDGQFF. As DNA, the CDR3 is TGTGCCAGCAGCGTCCTGAGACAGGGAAGAGGCCGCGACGGGCAGTTCTTC.

This clone is a singleton in its sample. V usage is TRBV27 and J usage is TRBJ2-7; 10 bases match TRBD1. The trim removed 5 bases at V and 7 bases at J, leaving 8 bases unmatched. CDR1 is MNHEY and CDR2 is SMNVEV in the germline V gene (reference sequence). The length of the CDR3 is 14 residues. The CDR3 spells CASSGGQGPWEQYF. The CDR3 DNA reads as TGTGCCAGCAGTGGGGGACAGGGGCCATGGGAGCAGTACTTC.

J is TRBJ1-1 and V is TRBV6-1; 7 positions match TRBD1. The ends lost 6 bases at V and 1 base at J; junction bases unmatched: 2. The CDR3 covers 13 residues. Germline V lookup: CDR1 MNHNS, CDR2 SASEGT. The CDR3 DNA is TGTGCCAGCAGACGACAGGGGAACACTGAAGCTTTCTTT. Encoded protein: CASRRQGNTEAFF.

The chain recombines TRBV19 with TRBJ1-5, with 7 bases lining up with TRBD1. Germline V gene data show CDR1 as LNHDA and CDR2 as SQIVND (reference sequence). Trimming removed 3 bases from V and 3 bases from J; junction bases left unmatched: 8. The CDR3 is 16 amino acids. The CDR3: CASSITWDSHNQPQHF. The CDR3 DNA reads TGTGCCAGTAGTATTACCTGGGACAGCCACAATCAGCCCCAGCATTTT.

The chain joins TRBV6-5 to TRBJ2-6; possible D gene TRBD2, 6 bases. With 0 bases removed from V and 0 bases from J, the gap between germline ends came to 6 bases. Germline values: CDR1 MNHEY, CDR2 SVGAGI. The CDR3 runs 16 residues. The CDR3: CASSYSSGSGANVLTF. The CDR3 coding sequence is TGTGCCAGCAGTTACTCTAGCGGCTCTGGGGCCAACGTCCTGACTTTC.

The V and J genes are TRBV30 and TRBJ2-5; 8 positions match TRBD2. V shed 4 bases, J shed 5 bases, and the junction held 3 bases outside the gene matches. Germline CDR1 GTSNPN, CDR2 SVGIG (reference sequence). This CDR3 comprises 12 residues. CDR3: CAWNPGGETQYF. For the CDR3, the DNA is TGTGCCTGGAATCCGGGGGGGGAGACCCAGTACTTC.

The V call is TRBV7-8, the J call TRBJ2-7, with TRBD2 identical over 8 bases. The CDR3 runs 15 residues. Germline trimming cut 1 base from V and 2 bases from J; bases unmatched to any gene: 4. The V gene's germline CDR1 is SGHVS and CDR2 FQNEAQ. CDR3 nucleotide sequence: TGTGCCAGCAGCTTAGGGAGCGGGAGAGCCTACGAGCAGTACTTC. Translating it yields CASSLGSGRAYEQYF.

The CDR3 reads CASSPTRVPYEQYF. The CDR3 DNA reads as TGTGCCAGCAGTCCCACGCGGGTCCCCTACGAGCAGTACTTC. V and J are TRBV5-4 and TRBJ2-7, with TRBD2 as a possible D gene (5 bases). Per germline, CDR1 SGHNT and CDR2 YYREEE (reference sequence). The ends were cut back, 5 bases at V and 2 bases at J, with 14 bases in the middle. This CDR3 has 14 residues.

The chain links TRBV7-9 to TRBJ2-1, with 11 bases that match TRBD2. Germline values: CDR1 SEHNR, CDR2 FQNEAQ (reference sequence). CDR3 length: 16 amino acids. V shed 5 bases, J shed 3 bases, and the junction held 6 bases outside the gene matches. CDR3 nucleotide sequence: TGTGCCAGCAGCCTTAGCGGGAGGGCAAACTACAATGAGCAGTTCTTC. Translation: CASSLSGRANYNEQFF.

V usage is TRBV19 and J usage is TRBJ1-5; D unclear. Per the germline V gene, CDR1 is LNHDA and CDR2 is SQIVND (reference sequence). V was pared by 2 bases and J by 4 bases, with 15 bases between. The length of the CDR3 is 16 residues. The CDR3 bases are TGTGCCAGTAGTATAAGTACCAGCGGCGGGAATCAGCCCCAGCATTTT. Translated: CASSISTSGGNQPQHF.

The rearrangement links TRBV2 to TRBJ2-1; 13 positions agree with TRBD2. The CDR3 is made up of 14 amino acids. The V and J ends lost 4 bases and 14 bases, in that order; junction bases with no gene match: 8. CDR1 and CDR2 from the germline V gene are SNHLY and FYNNEI. The CDR3: CASSGGLAGRGKFF. The CDR3 DNA is TGTGCCAGCAGTGGGGGACTAGCGGGGCGCGGGAAGTTCTTC.

V is TRBV10-1 and J is TRBJ1-5; TRBD1 matches at 7 bases. The germline V gene encodes CDR1 WNHNN and CDR2 SYGVQD (reference sequence). Germline trimming cut 5 bases from V and 6 bases from J; bases unmatched to any gene: 10. This CDR3 is 15 amino acids long. The CDR3 sequence is CASSTDRELGQPQHF. The CDR3 DNA follows: TGCGCCAGCAGTACAGACAGGGAATTGGGTCAGCCCCAGCATTTT.

There are a few counts of this clone. The CDR3 sequence is CASSYRDIPASYEQYF. As DNA, the CDR3 is TGTGCCAGCAGTTACCGGGACATCCCCGCGTCCTACGAGCAGTACTTC. The chain carries TRBV6-5 and TRBJ2-7; D is possibly TRBD1 (6 bases). CDR1 is MNHEY, CDR2 SVGAGI, per germline. Trimming took 2 bases from V and 1 from J, leaving 15 bases between them. The CDR3 extends over 16 amino acids.

This clone showed up just a few times. The J gene is TRBJ2-7, the V gene TRBV5-1, with TRBD1 matching 7 bases. The length of the CDR3 is 16 residues. Germline values: CDR1 SGHRS, CDR2 YFSETQ. The trim removed 0 bases at V and 0 bases at J, leaving 6 bases unmatched. The CDR3 DNA reads as TGCGCCAGCAGCTTGGCGGACAGGCCTTTCTCCTACGAGCAGTACTTC. Residues: CASSLADRPFSYEQYF.

The chain uses TRBV30 and TRBJ2-2; TRBD2 is a possible D gene (6 bases). The CDR3 totals 13 residues. The V end was cut by 3 bases, the J end by 3 bases, with 8 bases between. Germline V CDR1 and CDR2: GTSNPN, SVGIG (reference sequence). The DNA of the CDR3 is TGTGCCTGGAGCTGGGGGGACACCGGGGAGCTGTTTTTT. Translated, it gives CAWSWGDTGELFF.

The V call is TRBV18, the J call TRBJ2-7; D may be TRBD2 (6 bases). Germline loops: CDR1 KGHSH, CDR2 LQKENI. Trimming removed 2 bases from V and 9 bases from J, with 17 bases in between. CDR3 length: 14 residues. The DNA of the CDR3 is TGTGCCAGCTCACCAGTTCTCGGGGCGGAGGGGCAGTACTTC. It yields the protein CASSPVLGAEGQYF.

The V gene is TRBV14, the J gene TRBJ2-1, with D possibly being TRBD1 (7 bases). The CDR3 length is 14 residues. V lost 6 bases and J lost 3, with 12 bases in between. CDR1 and CDR2 from the germline V gene are SGHDN and FVKESK. CDR3 region: CASRPGGLYNEQFF. CDR3 nucleotides: TGTGCCAGCAGACCAGGGGGGCTCTACAATGAGCAGTTCTTC. The whole variable domain, filled in from reference TRBV14 and TRBJ2-1, reads EAGVTQFPSHSVIEKGQTVTLRCDPISGHDNLYWYRRVMGKEIKFLLHFVKESKQDESGMPNNRFLAERTGGTYSTLKVQPAELEDSGVYFCASRPGGLYNEQFFGPGTRLTVL.

This chain links TRBV12-5 with TRBJ1-1; 8 bases match TRBD1. This CDR3 has 13 amino acids. Trimming removed 3 bases from V and 4 bases from J; junction bases left unmatched: 1. Germline CDR1 and CDR2: LGHNT and FRNRAP. In nucleotides, the CDR3 is TGTGCTAGTGGTTTTACAGGGGGCACTGAAGCTTTCTTT. Encoded protein: CASGFTGGTEAFF.

The chain uses TRBV10-1 and TRBJ2-1; D is ambiguous. CDR1 WNHNN and CDR2 SYGVQD come from the germline V gene (reference sequence). The CDR3 length is 13 residues. The V and J ends lost 2 bases and 4 bases respectively, with 6 bases between them. CDR3 amino acids: CASSEAGYNEQFF. CDR3 DNA sequence: TGCGCCAGCAGTGAGGCAGGTTACAATGAGCAGTTCTTC.

V gene TRBV7-2 combines with J gene TRBJ1-2; possible D gene TRBD1, 6 bases. CDR1 and CDR2 (germline): SGHTA, FQGNSA. Trimming pared 3 bases from V and 6 bases from J, leaving 14 bases between. The CDR3 has 14 residues. The CDR3 reads CASSFDRQGHGYTF. Here the CDR3 DNA reads TGTGCCAGCAGCTTCGATCGGCAGGGGCATGGCTACACCTTC. Filled out from reference TRBV7-2 and TRBJ1-2, the complete variable domain reads GAGVSQSPSNKVTEKGKDVELRCDPISGHTALYWYRQSLGQGLEFLIYFQGNSAPDKSGLPSDRFSAERTGGSVSTLTIQRTQQEDSAVYLCASSFDRQGHGYTFGSGTRLTVV.

The table lists this clone with a few counts. This chain connects TRBV19 to TRBJ1-2; TRBD1 aligns across 7 bases. CDR3 length equals 14 residues. Germline assignment: CDR1 LNHDA and CDR2 SQIVND (reference sequence). Trimming removed 5 bases from V and 7 bases from J; junction bases left unmatched: 10. CDR3 sequence reads: CASSLRSTGFGYTF. The CDR3 DNA follows: TGTGCCAGTAGTCTTCGCTCGACAGGGTTTGGCTACACCTTC.

The V gene is TRBV5-1, the J gene TRBJ2-1; D is possibly TRBD2 (6 bases). The CDR3 totals 19 residues. Germline assignment: CDR1 SGHRS and CDR2 YFSETQ. The V end was cut by 0 bases, the J end by 0 bases, with 19 bases between. CDR3 residues: CASSLGWEVASVSYNEQFF. CDR3 DNA sequence: TGCGCCAGCAGCTTGGGCTGGGAGGTAGCTAGCGTCTCCTACAATGAGCAGTTCTTC.

The CDR3 spells CASSQADRGYEKLFF. In DNA, the CDR3 is TGCGCCAGCAGCCAAGCGGACAGGGGTTATGAAAAACTGTTTTTT. The chain carries TRBV4-3 and TRBJ1-4; TRBD1 aligns across 9 bases. This CDR3 has 15 residues. After removal of 1 base from V and 6 bases from J, the junction contained 3 bases not matched to a gene. Per germline, CDR1 LGHNA and CDR2 YSLEER.

This chain uses TRBV15 with TRBJ1-2; TRBD1 agrees at 8 bases. With V trimmed by 0 bases and J by 4 bases, 4 bases remained unmatched. The CDR3 runs 15 residues. Per the germline V gene, CDR1 is LNHNV and CDR2 is YYDKDF (reference sequence). The CDR3 bases are TGTGCCACCAGCAGAGATCCTCAGGGGGCCTATGGCTACACCTTC. Translation gives CATSRDPQGAYGYTF.

The chain has TRBV20-1 and TRBJ2-3; tentatively, D is TRBD2 (5 bases). There are 11 residues in the CDR3. The ends were cut back, 5 bases at V and 8 bases at J, with 11 bases in the middle. Germline V CDR1 and CDR2: DFQATT, SNEGSKA (reference sequence). The CDR3 bases are TGCAGTGCTGGGGAGCGCGGTACGCAGTATTTT. This translates into CSAGERGTQYF.

The chain joins TRBV19 to TRBJ2-1; D is perhaps TRBD2 (5 bases). Germline assignment: CDR1 LNHDA and CDR2 SQIVND (reference sequence). V gave up 5 bases and J gave up 4 bases, with 27 bases separating them. The CDR3 has 19 residues. The CDR3 region is CASSSLHGELFGTYNEQFF. For the CDR3, the DNA is TGTGCCAGTAGTTCGCTTCACGGGGAGCTTTTCGGTACGTACAATGAGCAGTTCTTC. The whole variable domain, filled in from reference TRBV19 and TRBJ2-1, reads DGGITQSPKYLFRKEGQNVTLSCEQNLNHDAMYWYRQDPGQGLRLIYYSQIVNDFQKGDIAEGYSVSREKKESFPLTVTSAQKNPTAFYLCASSSLHGELFGTYNEQFFGPGTRLTVL.